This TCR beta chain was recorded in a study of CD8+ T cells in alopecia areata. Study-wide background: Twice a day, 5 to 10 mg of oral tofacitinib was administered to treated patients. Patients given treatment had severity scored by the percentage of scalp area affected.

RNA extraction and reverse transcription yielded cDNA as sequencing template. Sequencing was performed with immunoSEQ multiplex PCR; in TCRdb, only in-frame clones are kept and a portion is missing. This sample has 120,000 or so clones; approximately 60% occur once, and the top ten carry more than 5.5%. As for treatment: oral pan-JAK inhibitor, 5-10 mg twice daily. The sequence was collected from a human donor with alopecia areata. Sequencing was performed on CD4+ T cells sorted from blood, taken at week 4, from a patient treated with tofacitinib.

CDR3 nucleotides: TGTGCCAGCAGTTCGACAGGGTCGCGCACTGAAGCTTTCTTT. The encoded protein is CASSSTGSRTEAFF. The V gene is TRBV5-6, the J gene TRBJ1-1, with TRBD1 identical over 7 bases. V dropped 5 bases and J dropped 4; count of bases not matched to a gene: 8. This CDR3 region has 14 residues. Germline CDR1 SGHDT, CDR2 YYEEEE.